The present T cell receptor (beta chain) was sequenced within a study of OX40 agonist ivuxolimab in advanced cancers. General notes on the study: Ivuxolimab, which targeted the costimulatory receptor OX40 (CD134), was an agonistic, fully human IgG2 monoclonal antibody. Intravenous ivuxolimab was administered to patients every 2 weeks at six dose levels: 0.01, 0.1, 0.3, 1.5, 3 and 10 mg/kg. The paper reports the monotherapy dose-escalation portion (N ≈ 50 patients) of the phase I ivuxolimab trial. The purpose of peripheral TCRbeta sequencing was to test whether ivuxolimab changed TCR sequence diversity and led to clonal T-cell expansion. Prior anti-PD-1, anti-PD-L1 or anti-CTLA-4 therapy was permitted, and checkpoint inhibitors had been received by approximately 39% of dose-escalation patients. A male proportion of roughly 80% and a mean age of 60 years, ranging from 23 to 79, were recorded for the dose-escalation cohort. Among the roughly 50 dose-escalation patients, some 20 had hepatocellular carcinoma, 15 or so melanoma, 9 renal cell carcinoma and 9 head and neck cancer. Partial responses occurred in three dose-escalation patients: two with cutaneous melanoma and one with hepatocellular carcinoma.

Turning to this clone: Its antigen remains unidentified. Qualities for individual bases were not recorded, and no much larger clone is one base off.

Broad study findings and their caveats: Partial responders in the 0.1-3.0 mg/kg groups had among the lowest normalized peripheral clonal expansion, especially among CD8+ T cells. After ivuxolimab, expanded clones were on average more numerous among CD8+ T cells than among CD4+ T cells. Clonal expansion of both CD4+ and CD8+ blood T cells was observed from baseline to week 6 at doses 0.1 to 3.0 mg/kg. Low levels of normalized T-cell clonal expansion were also seen in some nonresponding patients. Antigen specificity was not determined for the clonally expanded peripheral T cells.

The CDR3 goes from the cysteine to the phenylalanine over 13 residues. Kept here is only the CDR3 DNA, which spans 39 bases and is read in frame from base 1. CDR1 and CDR2 were assigned from the germline V gene (reference sequence) as LNHDA and SQIVND. To sequence the TCRbeta CDR3 region, genomic DNA was isolated from the sorted cells. TCRbeta CDR3 regions were sequenced using the immunoSEQ Assay. The table comes from immuneACCESS by way of TCRdb, which keeps in-frame sequences with V and J called. Part of the clones is missing from these tables; in studies checked, under half for an unresolved V gene and the rest for unknown reasons. Counted in this sample were more than 20,000 clones; around 80% of them appeared once. Of the sample, roughly 36% falls within the top ten clones. The trial excluded patients who had a history of autoimmune disease or who were on systemic immunosuppression. Peripheral blood for TCR sequencing was collected from all dose cohorts at baseline, on cycle 4 day 1, and on cycle 7 day 1. The samples were drawn from a first-in-human, open-label, multicenter phase I dose-escalation trial of ivuxolimab. Adults with locally advanced or metastatic head and neck squamous cell, hepatocellular, melanoma or renal cell carcinoma were enrolled in the trial. CD4+ and CD8+ T cells were sorted separately from peripheral blood before TCR sequencing.

The V and J segments used are TRBV19 and TRBJ2-7; the D gene cannot be resolved reliably. The DNA end lines up better with TRBJ2-5; the J call may be wrong. The sequencing here drew on CD4+ or CD8+ T cells sorted from blood, taken in a trial of the OX40 agonist ivuxolimab. The clonotype was recovered from an adult with an advanced solid tumor such as melanoma, head and neck, liver or kidney cancer. The nucleotide sequence is given as TGTGCCACTATCGACCGAAACCAAGAGACCCAGTACTTC. Its product reads: CATIDRNQETQYF.